What follows are 3 T cell receptor beta chains derived from one specimen sequenced in a study of T cell repertoires in cytomegalovirus infection. TCRdb called the reads again in MiXCR, with one record for every CDR3 protein. Found here are approximately 140,000 distinct CDR3 sequences, more than 7% of them singletons; the top ten hold roughly a tenth. Sequencing input: PBMCs. The source of these receptors is a human donor in good health (CMV status not recorded). Some clones in this sample may be carry-over from other donors' samples.

This clonotype was seen a few times. This sequence joins TRBV18 and TRBJ1-2; unclear D gene. Per the germline V gene, CDR1 is KGHSH and CDR2 is LQKENI. The CDR3 has 16 amino acids. The V gene lost 3 bases and the J gene lost 5 bases, with 19 bases spanning the gap. Here the CDR3 reads CASSPLSVLSPYGYTF. CDR3 nucleotides: TGTGCCAGCTCACCCCTATCGGTTCTATCTCCTTATGGCTACACCTTC.

This clonotype has at least ten counts. The chain employs TRBV4-2 and TRBJ1-1; D is unclear. Germline V gene lookup returns CDR1 LGHNA and CDR2 YNFKEQ. The ends were cut back, 0 bases at V and 0 bases at J, with 8 bases in the middle. The CDR3 is 15 residues long. The CDR3 loop reads CASSQEADMNTEAFF. In DNA, the CDR3 is TGTGCCAGCAGCCAAGAAGCAGACATGAACACTGAAGCTTTCTTT.

This clonotype was seen more than once but under ten times. The chain links TRBV3-1 to TRBJ2-7; unclear D gene. Germline V gene data show CDR1 as LGHDT and CDR2 as YNNKEL (reference sequence). The V and J ends lost 4 bases and 5 bases respectively, with 9 bases between them. The CDR3 spans 12 residues. The CDR3 is CASSRIENEQYF. DNA for the CDR3: TGTGCCAGCAGCCGAATTGAGAACGAGCAGTACTTC.